These T cell receptor beta chains were read from a single sample in a study of Ad26.COV2.S vaccination and SARS-CoV-2 variants. Here immunoSEQ multiplex PCR was the method, and the copy in TCRdb shows in-frame clones only, minus some. The sample comprises some 420,000 clones, roughly 90% of which are singletons, and around 3.6% rests with the top ten. The material sequenced was peripheral blood, taken in a trial of Ad26.COV2.S vaccine versus placebo. The receptor source for this set is a person aged 18-60 years who received the Ad26.COV2.S COVID-19 vaccine or a placebo. The CDR3 runs from the conserved cysteine through the conserved F or W. The D gene is left open where the match is weak. Clone size is not always given. Where it is, it says once, few, many or a class for expanded clones.

V gene	clone size	J gene	CDR3 length	D gene	CDR3 protein	CDR3 DNA
TRBV27	NA	TRBJ1-2	14	NA	CASSPTGGAYGYTF	TGTGCCAGCAGCCCCACGGGGGGCGCATATGGCTACACCTTC
TRBV19	NA	TRBJ2-7	15	NA	CASSMVPLESYEQYF	TGTGCCAGTAGTATGGTTCCCTTGGAGTCCTACGAGCAGTACTTC
TRBV7-9	NA	TRBJ2-5	14	TRBD1	CASSLTDRAETQYF	TGTGCCAGCAGCTTAACCGACAGGGCGGAGACCCAGTACTTC
TRBV3-1/TRBV3-2	NA	TRBJ1-1	11	NA	CAAARNTEAFF	TGTGCCGCGGCCCGAAACACTGAAGCTTTCTTT
TRBV5-1	NA	TRBJ1-6	14	TRBD1	CASSLRDRNSPLHF	TGCGCCAGCAGCTTGAGGGACAGAAATTCACCCCTCCACTTT
TRBV5-1	NA	TRBJ2-2	23	TRBD1	CASAFTGTGGWARTRWNTGELFF	TGCGCCAGCGCTTTCACCGGGACAGGGGGTTGGGCCCGCACCCGTTGGAACACCGGGGAGCTGTTTTTT
TRBV18	NA	TRBJ1-1	13	NA	CASSGTELTEAFF	TGTGCCAGCTCAGGGACCGAATTGACTGAAGCTTTCTTT
TRBV12-3/TRBV12-4	few	TRBJ2-7	12	TRBD1	CASSLTGYEQYF	TGTGCCAGCAGTTTGACAGGGTACGAGCAGTACTTC
TRBV10-3	few	TRBJ2-3	14	TRBD1	CAIRGQGGADTQYF	TGTGCCATCAGGGGACAGGGGGGCGCAGATACGCAGTATTTT
TRBV19	NA	TRBJ2-1	13	NA	CASSIYGEDEQFF	TGTGCCAGTAGTATATACGGGGAGGATGAGCAGTTCTTC
TRBV3-1/TRBV3-2	NA	TRBJ2-3	15	TRBD2	CASSQIAGGTDTQYF	TGTGCCAGCAGCCAGATAGCGGGCGGCACAGATACGCAGTATTTT
TRBV15	NA	TRBJ2-5	15	NA	CATSRDNKHEETQYF	TGTGCCACCAGCAGAGATAATAAGCACGAAGAGACCCAGTACTTC
TRBV30	NA	TRBJ1-1	13	NA	CAWSVIVNTEAFF	TGTGCCTGGAGTGTAATAGTGAACACTGAAGCTTTCTTT
TRBV7-9	NA	TRBJ2-7	14	NA	CASSLVGSSYEQYF	TGTGCCAGCAGCTTAGTGGGGTCTTCGTACGAGCAGTACTTC
TRBV4-2	NA	TRBJ2-5	16	TRBD2	CASSPNLGTSGETQYF	TGTGCCAGCAGCCCCAACCTCGGGACTAGCGGGGAGACCCAGTACTTC
TRBV27	NA	TRBJ1-2	17	NA	CASSSKGTGTPNYGYTF	TGTGCCAGCAGTTCCAAGGGCACGGGCACCCCTAACTATGGCTACACCTTC
TRBV5-1	NA	TRBJ2-7	16	NA	CASSLEFRRASYEQYF	TGCGCCAGCAGCTTGGAGTTTCGCAGGGCATCCTACGAGCAGTACTTC
TRBV19	NA	TRBJ2-2	14	NA	CASSRLPNTGELFF	TGTGCCAGTAGTCGGCTCCCGAACACCGGGGAGCTGTTTTTT
TRBV7-2	NA	TRBJ2-3	18	TRBD1	CASSLDGTGFTSTDTQYF	TGTGCCAGCAGCTTAGATGGGACAGGGTTCACTAGCACAGATACGCAGTATTTT